The 6 T cell receptor beta chains presented below share a single source sample, sequenced in a study of CD8+CD57+ T cells in acquired aplastic anemia. Before being chosen for sequencing, patients had shown CD8+CD57+ cell expansion by flow cytometry. Genomic DNA, serving as template, underwent TCR beta VDJ and CDR3 profiling. TCRdb reprocessed the reads with MiXCR, giving one entry per CDR3 protein. The sample records under 200,000 distinct CDR3 sequences, under 50% being singletons. The sample was sorted CD4+, CD8+, or CD8+CD57+ T cells (not recorded which) from PBMCs. These receptor sequences come from a human donor with aplastic anemia.

To note about this clonotype: One end of the junction is discordant with germline, which a read error may explain. The J gene is TRBJ2-3, the V gene TRBV12-3 or TRBV12-4; 10 bases line up with TRBD2. There are 14 residues in the CDR3. The CDR3 nucleotides are TGTGCCAACAGTCGAGCGGGGGGGACCTACGAGCAGTACTTT. Translating gives CANSRAGGTYEQYF.

CDR3 sequence (DNA): TGTGCCAGCAGTTACGCAGGGACAGCCGAGCAGTACTTC. Residues: CASSYAGTAEQYF. The chain joins TRBV6-5 to TRBJ2-7; 7 bases line up with TRBD1. Germline values: CDR1 MNHEY, CDR2 SVGAGI. CDR3 length: 13 amino acids. The trim removed 2 bases at V and 6 bases at J, leaving 4 bases unmatched.

This clonotype was observed at least ten times. The V gene is TRBV20-1, the J gene TRBJ2-1; either TRBD1 or TRBD2 may fit D (5 bases each). Germline V gene data show CDR1 as DFQATT and CDR2 as SNEGSKA (reference sequence). The CDR3 is made up of 13 amino acids. Deletions cut 5 bases from V and 5 bases from J, with 13 bases between. The CDR3 spells CSASGTDNNEQFF. In nucleotides, the CDR3 is TGCAGTGCTTCCGGGACGGACAACAATGAGCAGTTCTTC.

DNA of the CDR3: TGTGCCAGCTTACAGGGGGGGTTCTCCTACGAGCAGTACTTC. Translating it yields CASLQGGFSYEQYF. The chain joins TRBV2 to TRBJ2-7, with a possible D match to TRBD1 (8 bases). Trimming removed 8 bases at V and 0 bases at J, with 14 bases between. The CDR3 runs 14 residues. The germline gives CDR1 SNHLY, CDR2 FYNNEI.

This chain connects TRBV11-2 to TRBJ2-3; D possibly corresponds to TRBD1 (6 bases). The V gene lost 3 bases and the J gene lost 0 bases, with 13 bases spanning the gap. Per germline, CDR1 SGHAT and CDR2 FQNNGV. This CDR3 contains 16 residues. CDR3 protein: CASSLRQAVSTDTQYF. CDR3 DNA: TGTGCCAGCAGCTTGCGACAGGCTGTGAGCACAGATACGCAGTATTTT.

This clonotype was recorded at least ten times. V is TRBV7-2 and J is TRBJ2-1; TRBD1 matches 7 bases. This CDR3 spans 12 amino acids. Per germline, CDR1 SGHTA and CDR2 FQGNSA. V lost 8 bases, J lost 12 bases, and 10 bases stayed unmatched. The CDR3 protein is CASAKGQNLQFF. DNA for the CDR3: TGTGCCAGCGCAAAGGGACAGAACCTGCAGTTCTTC. Looking up the rest from reference TRBV7-2 and TRBJ2-1 gives the full variable domain: GAGVSQSPSNKVTEKGKDVELRCDPISGHTALYWYRQSLGQGLEFLIYFQGNSAPDKSGLPSDRFSAERTGGSVSTLTIQRTQQEDSAVYLCASAKGQNLQFFGPGTRLTVL.